This entry describes one TCR beta chain. Its antigen remains unknown. The data are from a study of radiotherapy plus CTLA-4 blockade in lung cancer. About the research overall: Disease control was present in 30% to 40% of patients, and objective responses in under 20%.

Sequenced by immunoSEQ multiplex PCR; TCRdb stores in-frame clones only, minus some. Among some 110,000 clones listed, about 83% were seen once. CDR1 is SGHRS, CDR2 YFSETQ, per germline. The CDR3 contains 13 residues. V shed 3 bases and J shed 4 bases, with 10 bases lying between them. General study points: Early blood T cell clone dynamics, with interferon-beta, were reported to best predict response. Researchers report tumor-derived TCR clones expanding in blood after radiotherapy plus ipilimumab.

The chain uses TRBV5-1 and TRBJ1-2; D may be TRBD1 (6 bases). This specimen was peripheral blood, taken from a patient treated with radiotherapy plus ipilimumab. The clonotype was recovered from a human donor with non-small cell lung cancer that progressed on radiotherapy plus ipilimumab. Some clones in this sample may be carry-over from other donors' samples. CDR3 in amino acids: CASSSTGIYGYTF. Here the CDR3 DNA reads TGCGCCAGCAGCTCCACAGGGATCTATGGCTACACCTTC.